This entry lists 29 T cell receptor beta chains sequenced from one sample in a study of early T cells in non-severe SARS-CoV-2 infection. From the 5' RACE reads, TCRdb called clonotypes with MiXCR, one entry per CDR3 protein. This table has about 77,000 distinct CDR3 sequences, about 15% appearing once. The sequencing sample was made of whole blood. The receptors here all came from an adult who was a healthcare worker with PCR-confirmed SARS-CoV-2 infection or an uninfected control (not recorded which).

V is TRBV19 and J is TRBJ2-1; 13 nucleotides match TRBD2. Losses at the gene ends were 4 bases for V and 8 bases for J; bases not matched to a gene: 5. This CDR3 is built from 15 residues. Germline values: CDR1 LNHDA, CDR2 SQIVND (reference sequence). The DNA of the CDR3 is TGTGCCAGTAGTAAGACTAGCGGGGGGCCCCATGAGCAGTTCTTC. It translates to CASSKTSGGPHEQFF.

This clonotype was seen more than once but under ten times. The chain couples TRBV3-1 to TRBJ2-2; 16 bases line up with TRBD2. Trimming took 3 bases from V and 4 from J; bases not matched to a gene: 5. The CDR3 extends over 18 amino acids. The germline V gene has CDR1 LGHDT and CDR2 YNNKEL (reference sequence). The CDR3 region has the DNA TGTGCCAGCAGCCAGGGACTAGCGGGAGGGCCGGGCACCGGGGAGCTGTTTTTT. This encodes CASSQGLAGGPGTGELFF.

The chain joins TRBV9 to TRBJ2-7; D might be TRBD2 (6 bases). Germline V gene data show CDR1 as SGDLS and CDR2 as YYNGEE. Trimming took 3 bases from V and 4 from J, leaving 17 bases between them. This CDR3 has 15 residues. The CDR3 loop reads CASSGPGTHEYEQYF. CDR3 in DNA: TGTGCCAGCAGCGGGCCCGGGACTCACGAATACGAGCAGTACTTC.

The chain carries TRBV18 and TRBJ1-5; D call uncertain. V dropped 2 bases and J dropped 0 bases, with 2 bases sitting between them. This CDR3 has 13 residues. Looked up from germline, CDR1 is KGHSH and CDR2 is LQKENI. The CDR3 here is CASSPNSNQPQHF. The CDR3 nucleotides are TGTGCCAGCTCACCAAATAGCAATCAGCCCCAGCATTTT.

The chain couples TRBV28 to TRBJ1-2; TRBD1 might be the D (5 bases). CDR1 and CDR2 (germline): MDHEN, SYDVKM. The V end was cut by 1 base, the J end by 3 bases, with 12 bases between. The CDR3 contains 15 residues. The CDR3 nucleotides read TGTGCCAGCAGTTTATATTGGGGGGGATACTATGGCTACACCTTC. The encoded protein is CASSLYWGGYYGYTF.

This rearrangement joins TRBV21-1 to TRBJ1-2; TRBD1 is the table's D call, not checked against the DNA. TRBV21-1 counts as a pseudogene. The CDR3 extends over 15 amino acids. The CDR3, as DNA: TGTGCCAGCGGGTCCTTTATAGGGGACGTCGGGGGCTACACCTTC. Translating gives CASGSFIGDVGGYTF.

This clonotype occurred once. CDR3 sequence: CASSALPSTDTQYF. CDR3 nucleotide sequence: TGTGCCAGCAGCGCCCTTCCTAGCACAGATACGCAGTATTTT. The chain carries TRBV9 and TRBJ2-3; unclear D gene. Per germline, CDR1 SGDLS and CDR2 YYNGEE. CDR3 length: 14 amino acids. Deletions cut 3 bases from V and 0 bases from J, with 8 bases between.

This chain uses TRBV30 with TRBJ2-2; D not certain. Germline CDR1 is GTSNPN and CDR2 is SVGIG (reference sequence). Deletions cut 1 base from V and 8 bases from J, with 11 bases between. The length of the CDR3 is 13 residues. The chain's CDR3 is CAWSGRIGGELFF. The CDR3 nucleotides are TGTGCCTGGAGTGGCCGGATTGGAGGGGAGCTGTTTTTT.

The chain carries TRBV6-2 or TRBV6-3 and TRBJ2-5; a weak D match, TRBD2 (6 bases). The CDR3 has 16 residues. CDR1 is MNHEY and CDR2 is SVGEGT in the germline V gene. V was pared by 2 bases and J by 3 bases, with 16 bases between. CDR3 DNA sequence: TGTGCCAGCAGTTACCCCATCGGGGGAGGTAAAGAGACCCAGTACTTC. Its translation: CASSYPIGGGKETQYF.

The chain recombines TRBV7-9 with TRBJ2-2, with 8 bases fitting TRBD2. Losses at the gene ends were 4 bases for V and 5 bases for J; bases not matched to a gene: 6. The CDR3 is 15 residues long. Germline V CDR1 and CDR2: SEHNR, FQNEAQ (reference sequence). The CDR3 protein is CASSSAGTRTGELFF. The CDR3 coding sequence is TGTGCCAGCAGCTCCGCCGGGACTAGAACCGGGGAGCTGTTTTTT.

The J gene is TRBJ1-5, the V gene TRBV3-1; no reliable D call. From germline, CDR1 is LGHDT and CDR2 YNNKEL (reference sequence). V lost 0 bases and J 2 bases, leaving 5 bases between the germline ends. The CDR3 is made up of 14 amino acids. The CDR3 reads CASSQEMGNQPQHF. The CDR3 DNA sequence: TGTGCCAGCAGCCAAGAGATGGGCAATCAGCCCCAGCATTTT.

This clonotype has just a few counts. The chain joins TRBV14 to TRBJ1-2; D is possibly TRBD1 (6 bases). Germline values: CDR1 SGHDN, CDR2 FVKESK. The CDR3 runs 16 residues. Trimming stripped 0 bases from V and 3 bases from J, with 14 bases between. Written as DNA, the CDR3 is TGTGCCAGCAGCCAAGATAGGGGACACCTCTACTATGGCTACACCTTC. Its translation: CASSQDRGHLYYGYTF.

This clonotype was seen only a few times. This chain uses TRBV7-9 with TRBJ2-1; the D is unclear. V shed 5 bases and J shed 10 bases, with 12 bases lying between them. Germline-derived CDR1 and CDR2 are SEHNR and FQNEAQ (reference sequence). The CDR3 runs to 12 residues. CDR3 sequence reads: CASSPMDPEQFF. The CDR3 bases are TGTGCCAGCAGCCCGATGGACCCGGAGCAGTTCTTC.

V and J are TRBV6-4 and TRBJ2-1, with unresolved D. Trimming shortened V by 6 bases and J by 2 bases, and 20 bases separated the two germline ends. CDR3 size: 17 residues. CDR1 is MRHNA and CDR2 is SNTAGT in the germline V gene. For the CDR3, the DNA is TGTGCCAGCAGGGAAAGCCGGGCCCCTCTCCCCTACAATGAGCAGTTCTTC. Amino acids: CASRESRAPLPYNEQFF.

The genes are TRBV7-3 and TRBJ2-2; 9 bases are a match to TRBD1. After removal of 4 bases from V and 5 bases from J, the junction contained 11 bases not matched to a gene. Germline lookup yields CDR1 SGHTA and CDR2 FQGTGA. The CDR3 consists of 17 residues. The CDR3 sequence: CASSSTGGPLGTGELFF. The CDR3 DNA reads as TGTGCCAGCAGCTCCACAGGGGGCCCTTTGGGGACCGGGGAGCTGTTTTTT.

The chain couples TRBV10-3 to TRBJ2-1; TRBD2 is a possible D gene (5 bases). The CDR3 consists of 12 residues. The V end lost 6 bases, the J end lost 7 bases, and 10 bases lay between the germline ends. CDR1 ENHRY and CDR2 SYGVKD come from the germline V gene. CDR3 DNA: TGTGCCATCAGGGGAGCAGAGAATGAGCAGTTCTTC. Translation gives CAIRGAENEQFF.

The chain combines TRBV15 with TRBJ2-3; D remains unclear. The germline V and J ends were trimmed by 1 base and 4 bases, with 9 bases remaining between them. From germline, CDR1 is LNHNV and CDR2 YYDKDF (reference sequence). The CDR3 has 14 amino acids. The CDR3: CATSRARKADTQYF. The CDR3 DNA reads TGTGCCACCAGCAGAGCCAGGAAGGCAGATACGCAGTATTTT.

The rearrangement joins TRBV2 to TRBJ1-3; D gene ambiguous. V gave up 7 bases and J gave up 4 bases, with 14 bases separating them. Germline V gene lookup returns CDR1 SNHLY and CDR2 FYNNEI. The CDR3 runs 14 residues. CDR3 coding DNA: TGTGCCAGCATGAATCCCTTGAAGGGAAACACCATATATTTT. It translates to CASMNPLKGNTIYF.

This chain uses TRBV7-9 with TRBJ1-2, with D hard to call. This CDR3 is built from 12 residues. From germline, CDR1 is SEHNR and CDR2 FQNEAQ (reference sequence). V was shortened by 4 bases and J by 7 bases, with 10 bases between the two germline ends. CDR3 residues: CASSSRGLGYTF. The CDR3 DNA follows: TGTGCCAGCAGCTCCAGAGGGCTTGGCTACACCTTC. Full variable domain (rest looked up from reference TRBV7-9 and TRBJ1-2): DTGVSQNPRHKITKRGQNVTFRCDPISEHNRLYWYRQTLGQGPEFLTYFQNEAQLEKSRLLSDRFSAERPKGSFSTLEIQRTEQGDSAMYLCASSSRGLGYTFGSGTRLTVV.

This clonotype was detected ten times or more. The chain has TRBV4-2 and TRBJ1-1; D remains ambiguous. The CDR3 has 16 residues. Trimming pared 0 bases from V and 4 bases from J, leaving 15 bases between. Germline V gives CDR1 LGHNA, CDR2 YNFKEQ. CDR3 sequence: CASSQDLWAVGTEAFF. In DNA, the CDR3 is TGTGCCAGCAGCCAAGATTTGTGGGCTGTGGGCACTGAAGCTTTCTTT.

The chain's CDR3 is CASSAYLAGGPNEQFF. CDR3 DNA sequence: TGTGCCAGCAGCGCCTATCTAGCGGGGGGGCCGAATGAGCAGTTCTTC. The rearrangement joins TRBV9 to TRBJ2-1; TRBD2 matches at 12 bases. CDR1 SGDLS and CDR2 YYNGEE come from the germline V gene. The CDR3 sequence is 16 residues long. The junction had 8 bases not matched to a gene; V was cut back by 3 bases and J by 7 bases. Complete variable domain (other parts from reference TRBV9 and TRBJ2-1): DSGVTQTPKHLITATGQRVTLRCSPRSGDLSVYWYQQSLDQGLQFLIQYYNGEERAKGNILERFSAQQFPDLHSELNLSSLELGDSALYFCASSAYLAGGPNEQFFGPGTRLTVL.

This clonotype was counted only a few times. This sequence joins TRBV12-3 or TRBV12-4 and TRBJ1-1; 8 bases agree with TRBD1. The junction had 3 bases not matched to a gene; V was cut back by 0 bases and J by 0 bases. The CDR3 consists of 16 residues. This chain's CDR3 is CASSLATGALNTEAFF. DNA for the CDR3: TGTGCCAGCAGTTTAGCGACAGGGGCCCTGAACACTGAAGCTTTCTTT.

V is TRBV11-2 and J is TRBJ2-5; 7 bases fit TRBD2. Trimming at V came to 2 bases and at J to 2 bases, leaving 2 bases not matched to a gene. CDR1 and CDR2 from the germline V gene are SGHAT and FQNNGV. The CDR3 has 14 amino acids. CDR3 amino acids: CASSLRRGQETQYF. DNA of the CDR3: TGTGCCAGCAGCTTACGGCGGGGGCAAGAGACCCAGTACTTC.

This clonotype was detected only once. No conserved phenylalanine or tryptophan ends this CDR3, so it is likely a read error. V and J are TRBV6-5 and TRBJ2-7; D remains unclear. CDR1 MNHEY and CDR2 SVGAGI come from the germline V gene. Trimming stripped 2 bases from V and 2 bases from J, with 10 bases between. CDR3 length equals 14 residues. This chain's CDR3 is CASSYTDTTYEQYL. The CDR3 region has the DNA TGTGCCAGCAGTTACACTGACACCACCTACGAGCAGTACCTC.

The CDR3: CSAPAKGISTYEQYF. Written as DNA, the CDR3 is TGCAGTGCCCCAGCAAAGGGGATAAGCACCTACGAGCAGTACTTC. The chain uses TRBV20-1 and TRBJ2-7; a weak D match, TRBD1 (5 bases). Deletions cut 6 bases from V and 2 bases from J, with 20 bases between. CDR3 size: 15 residues. The V gene's germline CDR1 is DFQATT and CDR2 SNEGSKA (reference sequence).

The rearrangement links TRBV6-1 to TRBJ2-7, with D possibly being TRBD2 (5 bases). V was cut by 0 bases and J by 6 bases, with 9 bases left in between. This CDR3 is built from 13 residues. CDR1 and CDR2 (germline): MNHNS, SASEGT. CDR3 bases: TGTGCCAGCAGTGAAGCGCTACGGGGCGAGCAGTACTTC. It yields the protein CASSEALRGEQYF.

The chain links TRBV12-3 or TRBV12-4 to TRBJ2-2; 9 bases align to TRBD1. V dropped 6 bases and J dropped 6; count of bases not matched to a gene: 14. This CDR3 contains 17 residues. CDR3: CASSPERGQGKPGELFF. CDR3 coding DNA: TGTGCCAGCAGCCCCGAGAGGGGACAGGGAAAACCCGGGGAGCTGTTTTTT.

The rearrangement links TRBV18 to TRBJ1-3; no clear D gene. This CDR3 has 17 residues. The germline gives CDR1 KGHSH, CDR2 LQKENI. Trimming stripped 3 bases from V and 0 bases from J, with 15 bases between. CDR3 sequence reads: CASSPYEEGNSGNTIYF. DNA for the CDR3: TGTGCCAGCTCACCGTACGAGGAGGGCAACTCTGGAAACACCATATATTTT.

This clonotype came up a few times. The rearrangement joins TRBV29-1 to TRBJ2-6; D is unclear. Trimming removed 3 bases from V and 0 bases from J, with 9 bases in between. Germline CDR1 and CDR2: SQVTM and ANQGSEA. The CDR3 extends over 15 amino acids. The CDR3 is CSVDDANSGANVLTF. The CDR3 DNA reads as TGCAGCGTTGACGACGCCAACTCTGGGGCCAACGTCCTGACTTTC.